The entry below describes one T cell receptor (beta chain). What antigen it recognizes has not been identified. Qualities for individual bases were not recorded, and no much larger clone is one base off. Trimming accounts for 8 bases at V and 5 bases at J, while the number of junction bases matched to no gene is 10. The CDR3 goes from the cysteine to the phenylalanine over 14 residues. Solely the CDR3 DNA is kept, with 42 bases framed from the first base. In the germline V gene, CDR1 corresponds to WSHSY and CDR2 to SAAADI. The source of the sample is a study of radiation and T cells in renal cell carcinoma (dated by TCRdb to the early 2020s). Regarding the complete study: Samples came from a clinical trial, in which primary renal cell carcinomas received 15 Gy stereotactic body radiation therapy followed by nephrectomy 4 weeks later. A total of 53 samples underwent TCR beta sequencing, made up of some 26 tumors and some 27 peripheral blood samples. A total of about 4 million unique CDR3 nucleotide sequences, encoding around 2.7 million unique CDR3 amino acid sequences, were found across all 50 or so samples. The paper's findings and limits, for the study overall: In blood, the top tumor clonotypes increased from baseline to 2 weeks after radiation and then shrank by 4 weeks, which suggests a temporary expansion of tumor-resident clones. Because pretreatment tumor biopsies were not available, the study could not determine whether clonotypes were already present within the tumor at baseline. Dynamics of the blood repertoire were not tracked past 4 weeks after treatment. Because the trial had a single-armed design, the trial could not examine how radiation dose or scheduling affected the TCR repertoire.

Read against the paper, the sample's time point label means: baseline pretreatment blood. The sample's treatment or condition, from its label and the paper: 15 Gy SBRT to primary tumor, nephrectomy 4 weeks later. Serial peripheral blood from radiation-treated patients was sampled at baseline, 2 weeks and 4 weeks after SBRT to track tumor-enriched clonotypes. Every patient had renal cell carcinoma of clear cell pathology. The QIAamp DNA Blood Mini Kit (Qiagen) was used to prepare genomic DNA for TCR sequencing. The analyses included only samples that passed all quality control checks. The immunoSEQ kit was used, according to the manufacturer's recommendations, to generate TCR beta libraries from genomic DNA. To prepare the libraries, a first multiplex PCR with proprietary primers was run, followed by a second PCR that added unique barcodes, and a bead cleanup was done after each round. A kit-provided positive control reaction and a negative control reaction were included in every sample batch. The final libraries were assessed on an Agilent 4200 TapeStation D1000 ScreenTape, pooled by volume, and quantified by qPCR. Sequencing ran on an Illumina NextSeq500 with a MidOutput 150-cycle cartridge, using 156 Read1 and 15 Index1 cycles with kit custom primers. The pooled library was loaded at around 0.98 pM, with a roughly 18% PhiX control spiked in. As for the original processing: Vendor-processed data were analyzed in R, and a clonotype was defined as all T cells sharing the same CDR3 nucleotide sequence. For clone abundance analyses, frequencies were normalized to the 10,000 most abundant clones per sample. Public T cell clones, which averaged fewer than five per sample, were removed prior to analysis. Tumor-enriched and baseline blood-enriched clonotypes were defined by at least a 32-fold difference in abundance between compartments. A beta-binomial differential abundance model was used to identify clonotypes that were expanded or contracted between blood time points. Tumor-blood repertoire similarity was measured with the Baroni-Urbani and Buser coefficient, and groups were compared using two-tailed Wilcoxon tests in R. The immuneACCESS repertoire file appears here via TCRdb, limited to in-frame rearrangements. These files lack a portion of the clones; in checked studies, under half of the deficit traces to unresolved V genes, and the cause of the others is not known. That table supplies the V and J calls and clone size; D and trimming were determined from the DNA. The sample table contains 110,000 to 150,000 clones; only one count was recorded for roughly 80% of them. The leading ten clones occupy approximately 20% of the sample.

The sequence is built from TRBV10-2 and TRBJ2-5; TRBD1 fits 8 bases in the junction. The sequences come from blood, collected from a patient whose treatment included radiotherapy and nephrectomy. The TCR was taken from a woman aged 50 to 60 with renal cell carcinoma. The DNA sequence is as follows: TGCGCCAGCTGTACCCAGGGGGCCCGGGAGACCCAGTACTTC. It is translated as CASCTQGARETQYF.